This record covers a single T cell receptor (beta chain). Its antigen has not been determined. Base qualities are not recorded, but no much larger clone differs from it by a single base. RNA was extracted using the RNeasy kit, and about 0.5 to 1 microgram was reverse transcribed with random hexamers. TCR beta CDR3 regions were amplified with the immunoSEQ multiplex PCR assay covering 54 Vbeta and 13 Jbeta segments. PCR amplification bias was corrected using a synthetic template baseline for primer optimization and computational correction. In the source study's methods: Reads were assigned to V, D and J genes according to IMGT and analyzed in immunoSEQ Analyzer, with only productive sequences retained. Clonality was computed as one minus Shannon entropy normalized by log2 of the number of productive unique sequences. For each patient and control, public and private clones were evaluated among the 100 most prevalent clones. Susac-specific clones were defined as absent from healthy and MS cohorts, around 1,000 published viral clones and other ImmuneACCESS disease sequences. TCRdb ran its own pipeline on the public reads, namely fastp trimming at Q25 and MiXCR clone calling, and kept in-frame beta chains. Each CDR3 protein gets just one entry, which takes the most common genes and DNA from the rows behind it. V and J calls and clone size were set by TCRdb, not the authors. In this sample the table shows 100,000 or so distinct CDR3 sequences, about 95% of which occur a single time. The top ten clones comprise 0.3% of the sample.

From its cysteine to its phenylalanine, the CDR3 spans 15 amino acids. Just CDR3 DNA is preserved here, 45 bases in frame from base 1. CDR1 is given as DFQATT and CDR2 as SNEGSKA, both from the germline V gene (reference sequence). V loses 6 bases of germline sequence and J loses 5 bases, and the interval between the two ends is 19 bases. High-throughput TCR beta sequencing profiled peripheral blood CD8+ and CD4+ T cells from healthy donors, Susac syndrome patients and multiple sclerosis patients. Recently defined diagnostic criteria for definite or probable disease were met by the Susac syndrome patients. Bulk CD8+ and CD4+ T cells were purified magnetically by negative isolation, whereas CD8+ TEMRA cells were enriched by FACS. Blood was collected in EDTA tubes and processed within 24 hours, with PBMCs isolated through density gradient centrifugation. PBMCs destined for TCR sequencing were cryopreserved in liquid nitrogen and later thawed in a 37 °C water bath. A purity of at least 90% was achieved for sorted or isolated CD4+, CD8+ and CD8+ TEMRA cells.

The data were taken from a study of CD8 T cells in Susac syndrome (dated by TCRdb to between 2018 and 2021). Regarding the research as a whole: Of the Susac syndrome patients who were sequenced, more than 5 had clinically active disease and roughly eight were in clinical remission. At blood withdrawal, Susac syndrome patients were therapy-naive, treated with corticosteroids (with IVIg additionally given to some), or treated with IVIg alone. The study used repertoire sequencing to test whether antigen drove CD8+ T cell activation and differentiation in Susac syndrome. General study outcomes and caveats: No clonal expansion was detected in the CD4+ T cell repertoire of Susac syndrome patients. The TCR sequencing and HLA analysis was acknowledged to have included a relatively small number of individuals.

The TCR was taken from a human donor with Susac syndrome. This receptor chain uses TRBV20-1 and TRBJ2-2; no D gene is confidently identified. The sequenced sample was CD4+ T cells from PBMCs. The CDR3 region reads CSALGAKGVTGELFF. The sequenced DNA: TGCAGTGCCCTAGGAGCAAAAGGAGTAACCGGGGAGCTGTTTTTT.